This entry is about one T cell receptor beta chain. This CDR3 is 14 amino acids long. The germline V gene encodes CDR1 PRHDT and CDR2 FYEKMQ (reference sequence). Trimming left V 5 bases short and J 5 bases short, with 15 bases between. These data are taken from a study of Graves' ophthalmopathy and Graves' hyperthyroidism. The study enrolled ophthalmopathy donors with moderate-to-severe activity, CAS ≥3, NOSPECS ≥4 and duration under 3 months. Reliance was placed on clinical symptoms, serum thyroxine, TRAb, thyroid ultrasound and orbital computed tomography for diagnosis. For repertoire sequencing, the TCR beta CDR3 regions were amplified from RNA transcripts. HTBI primers were employed in first-round RT-PCR, then a second-round multiplex PCR followed. TCRdb re-called the multiplex PCR reads through MiXCR, storing one row per CDR3 protein. The repertoire has over 45,000 distinct CDR3 sequences, 50% of them found once; the top ten carry 23%.

The J gene is TRBJ2-5, the V gene TRBV13; no reliable D call. The sequence was collected from an adult man with Graves' ophthalmopathy. The sample taken for sequencing was peripheral blood. The CDR3 DNA sequence: TGTGCCAGCAGCCGGTCGGTCGGTGGGGAGACCCAGTACTTC. It specifies CASSRSVGGETQYF.